Listed below are T cell receptor beta chains from one sample, sequenced in a study of blood T cell repertoires in COVID-19. This table comes from immunoSEQ multiplex PCR, and its TCRdb copy is limited to in-frame clones, with some not included. Counted here are about 45,000 clones, about 80% occurring once; the ten biggest clones make up about 20%. The specimen sequenced was peripheral blood. These receptors all stem from a man between 65 and 85 years old with acute or convalescent COVID-19. CDR3s include the opening cysteine and the closing phenylalanine or tryptophan. Each record gives: clone size, J gene, D gene, V gene, CDR3 DNA, CDR3 protein. The D gene is left open where the match is weak. Clone size, where shown, is once, few, many, or a class for clones that have expanded.

clone_size: NA
j_call: TRBJ1-2
d_call: NA
v_call: TRBV2
cdr3_nt: TGTGCCAGCCTGCCACGACAGCCCTATGGCTACACCTTC
cdr3_aa: CASLPRQPYGYTF

clone_size: NA
j_call: TRBJ1-4
d_call: TRBD1
v_call: TRBV6-2/TRBV6-3
cdr3_nt: TGTGCCAGCAGTTACGAGGGGGCCGGTACAGAAAAACTGTTTTTT
cdr3_aa: CASSYEGAGTEKLFF

clone_size: NA
j_call: TRBJ1-4
d_call: NA
v_call: TRBV28
cdr3_nt: TGTGCCAGCCGGAGTTTAAATGAAAAACTGTTTTTT
cdr3_aa: CASRSLNEKLFF

clone_size: NA
j_call: TRBJ2-1
d_call: TRBD1
v_call: TRBV10-1
cdr3_nt: TGCGCCAGCAGTGGACCCTCCGGGACAGGGTTCAATGAGCAGTTCTTC
cdr3_aa: CASSGPSGTGFNEQFF

clone_size: NA
j_call: TRBJ1-6
d_call: NA
v_call: TRBV12-1
cdr3_nt: NA
cdr3_aa: CASSFGRGSPLHF

clone_size: few
j_call: TRBJ1-1
d_call: NA
v_call: TRBV6-2/TRBV6-3
cdr3_nt: TGTGCCAGCAGTTCCCAAATCCGACAGGTCGGGAACACTGAAGCTTTCTTT
cdr3_aa: CASSSQIRQVGNTEAFF

clone_size: NA
j_call: TRBJ1-2
d_call: NA
v_call: TRBV9
cdr3_nt: TGTGCCAGCAGCCCTTACGGGGGGACGAGGGGCTACACCTTC
cdr3_aa: CASSPYGGTRGYTF

clone_size: few
j_call: TRBJ1-2
d_call: TRBD1
v_call: TRBV11-1
cdr3_nt: TGTGCCAGCAGTACCGGGACAGGGGTGCGTGGCTACACCTTC
cdr3_aa: CASSTGTGVRGYTF

clone_size: NA
j_call: TRBJ1-2
d_call: TRBD1
v_call: TRBV10-3
cdr3_nt: TGTGCCATCACTCTTAACACAGGGGGCTTTGGTGGCTACACCTTC
cdr3_aa: CAITLNTGGFGGYTF

clone_size: NA
j_call: TRBJ1-1
d_call: NA
v_call: TRBV4-3
cdr3_nt: TGCGCCAGCAGCCAAGATCACAGGGCGAACACTGAAGCTTTCTTT
cdr3_aa: CASSQDHRANTEAFF

clone_size: NA
j_call: TRBJ1-5
d_call: TRBD1
v_call: TRBV19
cdr3_nt: TGTGCCAGTACCGGACAGGGGAACAATCAGCCCCAGCATTTT
cdr3_aa: CASTGQGNNQPQHF

clone_size: NA
j_call: TRBJ2-1
d_call: TRBD1
v_call: TRBV7-9
cdr3_nt: TGTGCCAGCAGCTCGCCGGGACAGGGGGCGAATGAGCAGTTCTTC
cdr3_aa: CASSSPGQGANEQFF

clone_size: NA
j_call: TRBJ1-1
d_call: NA
v_call: TRBV5-4
cdr3_nt: TGTGCCAGCAGCTGGAGGGGAGCCACTGAAGCTTTCTTT
cdr3_aa: CASSWRGATEAFF

clone_size: few
j_call: TRBJ2-7
d_call: TRBD1
v_call: TRBV27
cdr3_nt: TGTGCCAGCAGTATAGGACAGGCCTACGAGCAGTACTTC
cdr3_aa: CASSIGQAYEQYF

clone_size: NA
j_call: TRBJ1-1
d_call: NA
v_call: TRBV3-1/TRBV3-2
cdr3_nt: TGTGCCAGCAGCTCCCACTTCACTGAAGCTTTCTTT
cdr3_aa: CASSSHFTEAFF

clone_size: NA
j_call: TRBJ2-3
d_call: TRBD2
v_call: TRBV5-1
cdr3_nt: TGCGCCAGCAGCTTGCCGAACCTAGCGGGGGGCACAGATACGCAGTATTTT
cdr3_aa: CASSLPNLAGGTDTQYF

clone_size: medium-sized
j_call: TRBJ1-2
d_call: TRBD1
v_call: TRBV11-2
cdr3_nt: TGTGCCAGCAGCTTAATGGGTCAGGGGGTGGGCTACACCTTC
cdr3_aa: CASSLMGQGVGYTF

clone_size: NA
j_call: TRBJ2-7
d_call: TRBD2
v_call: TRBV30
cdr3_nt: TGTGCCTGGAGCCGGGGGGGGCCCTACGAGCAGTACTTC
cdr3_aa: CAWSRGGPYEQYF

clone_size: NA
j_call: TRBJ1-1
d_call: TRBD1
v_call: TRBV27
cdr3_nt: TGTGCCAGCAGTCTTAACAGGGGAAACACTGAAGCTTTCTTT
cdr3_aa: CASSLNRGNTEAFF

clone_size: NA
j_call: TRBJ2-7
d_call: NA
v_call: TRBV9
cdr3_nt: TGTGCCAGCAGCCCGACAGGCCCAACCTACGAGCAGTACTTC
cdr3_aa: CASSPTGPTYEQYF

clone_size: NA
j_call: TRBJ1-2
d_call: TRBD1
v_call: TRBV5-1
cdr3_nt: TGCGCCAGCAGCGACACAGGGGATGGCTATGGCTACACCTTC
cdr3_aa: CASSDTGDGYGYTF

clone_size: NA
j_call: TRBJ1-1
d_call: NA
v_call: TRBV27
cdr3_nt: TGTGCCAGCTTCCCGGGGGGGAACACTGAAGCTTTCTTT
cdr3_aa: CASFPGGNTEAFF

clone_size: NA
j_call: TRBJ2-7
d_call: TRBD1
v_call: TRBV7-6
cdr3_nt: TGTGCCAGCAGCGCTACCATTCGACAGGGACCCTACGAGCAGTACTTC
cdr3_aa: CASSATIRQGPYEQYF

clone_size: NA
j_call: TRBJ2-1
d_call: NA
v_call: TRBV29-1
cdr3_nt: TGCAGCGTGCGTAAGGGGGGGGGATCTGGCAATGAGCAGTTCTTC
cdr3_aa: CSVRKGGGSGNEQFF

clone_size: NA
j_call: TRBJ1-3
d_call: TRBD1
v_call: TRBV3-1/TRBV3-2
cdr3_nt: TGTGCCAGCAAGGGACAGGCGAACCCGTCCTCTGGAAACACCATATATTTT
cdr3_aa: CASKGQANPSSGNTIYF

clone_size: NA
j_call: TRBJ2-7
d_call: TRBD1
v_call: TRBV19
cdr3_nt: TGTGCCAGTAGAGCCGGGACAGCGACATACGAGCAGTACTTC
cdr3_aa: CASRAGTATYEQYF

clone_size: NA
j_call: TRBJ1-5
d_call: NA
v_call: TRBV7-8
cdr3_nt: TGTGCCAGCAGCTTAGAACTGACTAATCAGCCCCAGCATTTT
cdr3_aa: CASSLELTNQPQHF

clone_size: NA
j_call: TRBJ1-1
d_call: TRBD1
v_call: TRBV4-2
cdr3_nt: TGTGCCAGCAGCCAAGAGCAGACAGGGCGGATGGGCACTGAAGCTTTCTTT
cdr3_aa: CASSQEQTGRMGTEAFF

clone_size: NA
j_call: TRBJ2-1
d_call: NA
v_call: TRBV30
cdr3_nt: TGTGCCTGGAGCCATCTACGAAATGAGCAGTTCTTC
cdr3_aa: CAWSHLRNEQFF